The present entry profiles one TCR beta chain with its context. The data were obtained in a study of blood T cell repertoires in COVID-19. This CDR3 has 13 amino acids. J gave up 8 bases and V 1 base, and 1 base lay outside the gene matches. Study processing details: The assay estimated nucleated cells by amplifying reference gene primers. Profiled with immunoSEQ multiplex PCR; TCRdb holds only in-frame clones, not every one. V and J calls and clone size are given by that table; D and trimming were obtained from the DNA. The sample holds roughly 150,000 clones, more than 65% seen once. The genes are TRBV12-3 or TRBV12-4 and TRBJ2-1; 8 nucleotides align to TRBD1. Source material: peripheral blood. The clonotype comes from a man aged 65 to 85 with active or convalescent COVID-19. CDR3 region: CASSLGQGYEQFF. CDR3 nucleotides: TGTGCCAGCAGTTTAGGACAGGGGTATGAGCAGTTCTTC.